This entry features one T cell receptor (beta chain) sequence. All enrollees were about 18 to 95 years old and from roughly 26 US areas. J gave up 6 bases and V 6 bases, and 10 bases lay outside the gene matches. Germline-derived CDR1 and CDR2 are SQVTM and ANQGSEA. This CDR3 has 13 residues. Libraries were prepared by immunoSEQ multiplex PCR; TCRdb keeps only in-frame clonotypes and omits some of them. There are under 500,000 clones in the sample; 80% to 90% occur only once, and roughly 1.1% lies in the top ten. This entry is derived from a study of blood T cell repertoires in COVID-19. The sequenced sample was PBMCs or T cells enriched from blood (not recorded which). This TCR derives from a man aged 25-45 years who had recovered from COVID-19. This sequence joins TRBV29-1 and TRBJ2-7; 8 bases match TRBD1. In DNA form, the CDR3 reads TGCAGCGTCGCCTCCGACAGGGGAAGCGAGCAGTACTTC. Translation gives CSVASDRGSEQYF.